Listed below are T cell receptor beta chains from one sample, sequenced in a study of cytomegalovirus exposure and HLA in healthy donors. Clones were sequenced by immunoSEQ multiplex PCR, and TCRdb holds only the in-frame ones, with some missing. Seen here are over 100,000 clones, approximately 70% observed once, and the top ten hold 0.87%. The sequenced sample consisted of PBMCs. Every receptor here comes from a woman aged 25 to 39 in good health and CMV-seronegative. CDR3s include the opening cysteine and the closing phenylalanine or tryptophan. D genes are given only for firm matches. The size field is filled for only some rows; it gives once, few, many or a size class.

J,D,size,V,DNA,CDR3
TRBJ2-1,.,.,TRBV5-1,TGCGCCAGCAGCTTGGCCCTCTCCTACAATGAGCAGTTCTTC,CASSLALSYNEQFF
TRBJ2-7,TRBD1,.,TRBV2,TGTGCCAGCAGACGGGACAGGGGCTACGAGCAGTACTTC,CASRRDRGYEQYF
TRBJ1-5,TRBD1,.,TRBV10-2,TGCGCCAGCACGGGGACAGGGGGCCAGCCCCAGCATTTT,CASTGTGGQPQHF
TRBJ1-2,TRBD1,.,TRBV11-2,TGTGCCAGCAGCCCCGGACAGGGGACGTTCTATGGCTACACCTTC,CASSPGQGTFYGYTF
TRBJ2-2,.,.,TRBV19,TGTGCCAGTAGTATATCAGATTGGAGATCCGCCACCGGGGAGCTGTTTTTT,CASSISDWRSATGELFF
TRBJ2-1,.,.,TRBV5-1,TGCGCCAGCAGCGTTCGACTGGCGGGTGAGCAGTTCTTC,CASSVRLAGEQFF
TRBJ2-7,.,.,TRBV4-2,TGTGCCAGCAGCCAAGGGCGGGATTCCTACGAGCAGTACTTC,CASSQGRDSYEQYF
TRBJ1-2,.,.,TRBV5-1,TGCGCCAGCAGCTTGGATACCGGAGCTAACTATGGCTACACCTTC,CASSLDTGANYGYTF
TRBJ2-7,TRBD2,.,TRBV11-3,TGTGCCAGCAGCTTAGGACTAGCGGGGATTACCGAGCAGTACTTC,CASSLGLAGITEQYF
TRBJ1-5,.,.,TRBV30,TGTGCCTGGAGTGTAGTGGAGAGCAATCAGCCCCAGCATTTT,CAWSVVESNQPQHF
TRBJ2-1,.,.,TRBV6-6,TGTGCCAGCAGTTTAGGAGCGTTAGGTCTGGCTGAGCAGTTCTTC,CASSLGALGLAEQFF
TRBJ1-2,.,.,TRBV7-6,TGTGCCAGCAGCTTAGGAATGGGCGGCTACACCTTC,CASSLGMGGYTF
TRBJ1-2,.,.,TRBV7-9,TGTGCCAGCAGCGCGGACAGAAACTATGGCTACACCTTC,CASSADRNYGYTF
TRBJ1-2,.,few,TRBV9,TGTGCCAGCAGCTTGGTCCCCAGTGACTATGGCTACACCTTC,CASSLVPSDYGYTF
TRBJ1-2,TRBD1,.,TRBV6-6,TGTGCCAGCAGTGCGGACAGGCAGCCGTCCCGCTTC,CASSADRQPSRF
TRBJ1-1,.,.,TRBV7-9,TGTGCCAGCACTAGGAACACTGAAGCTTTCTTT,CASTRNTEAFF
TRBJ1-1,.,.,TRBV7-6,TGTGCCAGCAGCCTACAGATGAACACTGAAGCTTTCTTT,CASSLQMNTEAFF
TRBJ1-2,TRBD1,once,TRBV7-9,TGTGCCAGCAGCCGGGACAGCAACTATGGCTACACCTTC,CASSRDSNYGYTF
TRBJ1-4,TRBD1,.,TRBV9,TGTGCCAGCAGCGTACGGCCGGGACAGGGAGTTTTATCGACTAATGAAAAACTGTTTTTT,CASSVRPGQGVLSTNEKLFF
TRBJ2-6,.,.,TRBV19,TGTGCCAGTAGTTCAACATCTGGGGCCAACGTCCTGACTTTC,CASSSTSGANVLTF
TRBJ1-1,.,few,TRBV9,TGTGCCAGCAGCGTATCAGGGGTAGTGGAGAAAGCTTTCTTT,CASSVSGVVEKAFF
TRBJ1-4,TRBD1,.,TRBV5-1,TGCGCCAGCAGCCCATACAGGGGAACTAATGAAAAACTGTTTTTT,CASSPYRGTNEKLFF
TRBJ1-2,.,.,TRBV7-9,TGTTCCAGCAGCTACACCAACTATGGCTACACCTTC,CSSSYTNYGYTF
TRBJ1-1,.,.,TRBV6-5,TGTGCCAGCAGTTCAGCTTCCTTCGACAGCCGCGTTGACGCTTTCTTT,CASSSASFDSRVDAFF
TRBJ2-5,.,.,TRBV7-9,TGTGCCAGCAGCCCTACCGGGAGTCAAGAGACCCAGTACTTC,CASSPTGSQETQYF
TRBJ2-1,.,.,TRBV15,TGTGCCACCAGCGGGGGGATGATCGAGGACTACAATGAGCAGTTCTTC,CATSGGMIEDYNEQFF
TRBJ2-2,.,.,TRBV6-5,TGTGCCAGCACCCAGGACAGACGCACCGGGGAGCTGTTTTTT,CASTQDRRTGELFF
TRBJ2-2,.,.,TRBV19,TGTGCCAGTAGTATCTTCCCGGGTAGCGGGGAGCTGTTTTTT,CASSIFPGSGELFF
TRBJ2-2,TRBD2,.,TRBV2,TGTGCCAGCAGTAGGACTAGCGGGAGTACCGGGGAGCTGTTTTTT,CASSRTSGSTGELFF
TRBJ2-1,TRBD1,.,TRBV29-1,TGCAGCGTTGGGGACAGGGATAGCAATGAGCAGTTCTTC,CSVGDRDSNEQFF
TRBJ1-1,TRBD1,.,TRBV6-6,TGTGCCAGCAGGCCGGGACAGTTGAACACTGAAGCTTTCTTT,CASRPGQLNTEAFF
TRBJ1-1,.,.,TRBV5-1,TGCGCCAGCAGCTTGGGGAGCGGAACTGAAGCTTTCTTT,CASSLGSGTEAFF
TRBJ1-4,TRBD1,.,TRBV5-1,TGCGCCAGCAGCGTGGCCGGGACAGGGAATGAAAAACTGTTTTTT,CASSVAGTGNEKLFF
TRBJ1-2,TRBD1,few,TRBV5-1,TGCGCCAGCAGCTTGGGAGGGACAGGGGGCGACGGCTACACCTTC,CASSLGGTGGDGYTF
TRBJ2-1,.,.,TRBV7-9,TGTGCCAGCAGCGATGGACTCAATCCTCTCAATGAGCAGTTCTTC,CASSDGLNPLNEQFF
TRBJ1-2,TRBD1,once,TRBV27,TGTGCCAGCAGCGGGACAGATGGCTACACCTTC,CASSGTDGYTF
TRBJ1-1,.,once,TRBV7-2,TGTGCCAGCAGCTCCCACGGAGCTTTCTTT,CASSSHGAFF
TRBJ1-2,.,once,TRBV10-1,TGCGCCAGCAGTGAGACCCTATCGGGGGGAAAGAAGGATGGCTACACCTTC,CASSETLSGGKKDGYTF
TRBJ1-2,TRBD1,few,TRBV7-9,TGTGCCAGCAGGGGGGGCCGAGGACAGGGGGACTATGGCTACACCTTC,CASRGGRGQGDYGYTF
TRBJ1-1,.,few,TRBV20-1,TGCAGTGCTTCGGCGGGGGTAGCTTTCTTT,CSASAGVAFF
TRBJ1-1,.,.,TRBV11-1,TGTGCCAGCAGCTTAAATGTAGGGGTAGGCGGAATCGAAGCTTTCTTT,CASSLNVGVGGIEAFF
TRBJ1-1,.,.,TRBV27,TGTGCCAGCAGTTTATCCACCCTTGGGGGGGGGAGGAACACTGAAGCTTTCTTT,CASSLSTLGGGRNTEAFF